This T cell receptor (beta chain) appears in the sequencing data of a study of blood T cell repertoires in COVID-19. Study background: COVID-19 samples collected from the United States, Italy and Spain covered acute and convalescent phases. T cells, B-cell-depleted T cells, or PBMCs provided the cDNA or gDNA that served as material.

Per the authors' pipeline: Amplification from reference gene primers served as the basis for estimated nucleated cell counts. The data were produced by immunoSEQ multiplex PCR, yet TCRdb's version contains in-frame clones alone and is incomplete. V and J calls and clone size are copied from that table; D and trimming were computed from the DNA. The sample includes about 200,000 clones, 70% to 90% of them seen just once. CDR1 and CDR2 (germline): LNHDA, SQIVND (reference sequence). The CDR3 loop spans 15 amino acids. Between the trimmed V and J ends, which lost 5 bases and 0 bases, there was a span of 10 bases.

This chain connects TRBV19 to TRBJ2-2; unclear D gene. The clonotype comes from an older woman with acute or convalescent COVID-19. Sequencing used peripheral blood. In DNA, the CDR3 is TGTGCCAGTAGTTACTACGACTCGAACACCGGGGAGCTGTTTTTT. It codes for CASSYYDSNTGELFF.